The 19 T cell receptor beta chains below were found in one sample sequenced in a study of early T cells in non-severe SARS-CoV-2 infection. One entry per CDR3 protein results from TCRdb running MiXCR on the 5' RACE reads. The table shows tens of thousands of distinct CDR3 sequences, with roughly 9.1% occurring only once. The source material was whole blood, sampled at baseline. The source is an adult who was a healthcare worker with PCR-confirmed SARS-CoV-2 infection or an uninfected control (not recorded which).

This clonotype turned up a few times. The rearrangement uses TRBV4-1 and TRBJ2-3; TRBD2 aligns across 13 bases. Germline V lookup: CDR1 MGHRA, CDR2 YSYEKL. V was clipped by 4 bases and J by 6 bases; unmatched bases: 7. The CDR3 is made up of 16 amino acids. CDR3 coding DNA: TGCGCCAGCAGCCCGACTAGCGGGGGGCCGGTGGATACGCAGTATTTT. Translating gives CASSPTSGGPVDTQYF.

This clonotype occurred a few times. V gene TRBV7-2 combines with J gene TRBJ2-3; TRBD2 matches at 9 bases. CDR1 is SGHTA, CDR2 FQGNSA, per germline. The CDR3 extends over 15 amino acids. Germline trimming cut 1 base from V and 4 bases from J; bases unmatched to any gene: 3. Here the CDR3 DNA reads TGTGCCAGCAGCTTAGGCGGGGGGGCGGCAGATACGCAGTATTTT. Translated, it gives CASSLGGGAADTQYF.

The chain has TRBV6-5 and TRBJ2-1; TRBD2 matches at 14 bases. Unmatched junction bases numbered 8, after V lost 5 bases and J lost 8 bases. Germline CDR1 MNHEY, CDR2 SVGAGI. CDR3 size: 16 residues. The CDR3 DNA follows: TGTGCCAGCAGTCCAATGGGACTAGCGGGGGCCGATGAGCAGTTCTTC. This gives the protein CASSPMGLAGADEQFF.

The chain combines TRBV7-9 with TRBJ2-3; D unresolved. This CDR3 spans 16 amino acids. The V gene lost 5 bases and the J gene lost 1 base, with 16 bases spanning the gap. Germline assignment: CDR1 SEHNR and CDR2 FQNEAQ (reference sequence). CDR3 sequence reads: CASSPETPWGTDTQYF. In DNA, the CDR3 is TGTGCCAGCAGCCCAGAGACTCCTTGGGGCACAGATACGCAGTATTTT.

There are a few counts of this clonotype. The chain uses TRBV20-1 and TRBJ1-5; unclear D gene. The CDR3 runs to 14 residues. Per the germline V gene, CDR1 is DFQATT and CDR2 is SNEGSKA (reference sequence). The V end lost 2 bases, the J end lost 4 bases, and 12 bases lay between the germline ends. CDR3 in DNA: TGCAGTGCTAGATCAACTACCCAGAATCAGCCCCAGCATTTT. This translates into CSARSTTQNQPQHF.

This chain joins TRBV2 and TRBJ2-2; D might be TRBD2 (6 bases). V lost 6 bases to trimming and J lost 4 bases, with 12 bases between them. Germline V gene data show CDR1 as SNHLY and CDR2 as FYNNEI. CDR3 size: 14 residues. The CDR3 here is CASREGPGTGELFF. Written as DNA, the CDR3 is TGTGCCAGCAGGGAGGGACCAGGCACCGGGGAGCTGTTTTTT.

The sample holds a few counts of this clonotype. The chain combines TRBV7-2 with TRBJ2-5; the match to TRBD1 covers 8 bases. The CDR3 contains 14 residues. Germline loops: CDR1 SGHTA, CDR2 FQGNSA. V was clipped by 5 bases and J by 2 bases; unmatched bases: 4. This CDR3 is CASSLTGGQETQYF. CDR3 in DNA: TGTGCCAGCAGCCTCACAGGGGGTCAAGAGACCCAGTACTTC.

This clonotype has a handful of counts. V usage is TRBV10-1 and J usage is TRBJ2-3, with 10 bases matching TRBD2. CDR1 and CDR2 from the germline V gene are WNHNN and SYGVQD (reference sequence). CDR3 length equals 13 residues. The ends lost 9 bases at V and 8 bases at J; junction bases unmatched: 8. The CDR3 region is CARTSGQPGTQYF. The CDR3 nucleotides read TGCGCCAGGACTAGCGGGCAACCGGGTACGCAGTATTTT.

This clonotype was counted many times. The J gene is TRBJ2-5, the V gene TRBV18, with D unclear. Deletions cut 0 bases from V and 7 bases from J, with 12 bases between. Germline V gene lookup returns CDR1 KGHSH and CDR2 LQKENI. The CDR3 spans 14 residues. CDR3 sequence (DNA): TGTGCCAGCTCACCACCCAGCAACCCCGGGACCCAGTACTTC. Its protein product is CASSPPSNPGTQYF.

This chain joins TRBV6-1 and TRBJ2-3; D uncertain. Germline V gives CDR1 MNHNS, CDR2 SASEGT. Trimming took off 3 bases at V and 3 bases at J, with 1 base between the two ends. The CDR3 length is 11 residues. DNA for the CDR3: TGTGCCAGCAGTGATACAGATACGCAGTATTTT. Its translation is CASSDTDTQYF.

The DNA of the CDR3 is TGTGCCAGCAGCTTAGCGAGGGCAGGGCTGAAGTATTTT. Translated: CASSLARAGLKYF. This chain joins TRBV7-9 and TRBJ2-3, with D possibly called TRBD1 or TRBD2 (5 bases each). The germline gives CDR1 SEHNR, CDR2 FQNEAQ (reference sequence). The ends were cut back, 0 bases at V and 13 bases at J, with 14 bases in the middle. There are 13 residues in the CDR3.

This clonotype was counted only a few times. The J gene is TRBJ1-5, the V gene TRBV12-3 or TRBV12-4, with 7 bases aligning to TRBD1. The CDR3 runs to 14 residues. Trimming removed 0 bases from V and 5 bases from J; junction bases left unmatched: 1. The CDR3 DNA reads TGTGCCAGCAGTTTAGCCACAGGGGATCAGCCCCAGCATTTT. This encodes CASSLATGDQPQHF.

This chain connects TRBV30 to TRBJ2-7, with a tentative D call TRBD1 (5 bases). This CDR3 has 14 residues. The ends were cut back, 4 bases at V and 5 bases at J, with 18 bases in the middle. Looked up from germline, CDR1 is GTSNPN and CDR2 is SVGIG (reference sequence). The chain's CDR3 is CAWTGNYPYDEQYF. In DNA form, the CDR3 reads TGTGCCTGGACAGGGAATTATCCCTACGACGAGCAGTACTTC.

The rearrangement links TRBV6-5 to TRBJ1-1; D gene unclear. This CDR3 is 13 amino acids long. V dropped 2 bases and J dropped 0 bases, with 4 bases sitting between them. Per germline, CDR1 MNHEY and CDR2 SVGAGI. Here the CDR3 reads CASSYVLNTEAFF. The CDR3 DNA reads TGTGCCAGCAGTTACGTACTGAACACTGAAGCTTTCTTT.

This clonotype has just a few counts. The chain recombines TRBV19 with TRBJ2-7; no reliable D call. V was cut by 3 bases and J by 3 bases, with 9 bases left in between. CDR1 is LNHDA and CDR2 is SQIVND in the germline V gene (reference sequence). The CDR3 covers 13 residues. Here the CDR3 DNA reads TGTGCCAGTAGTATGGGCCTAAACTACGAGCAGTACTTC. The encoded protein is CASSMGLNYEQYF. Full variable domain (remainder filled in from reference TRBV19 and TRBJ2-7): DGGITQSPKYLFRKEGQNVTLSCEQNLNHDAMYWYRQDPGQGLRLIYYSQIVNDFQKGDIAEGYSVSREKKESFPLTVTSAQKNPTAFYLCASSMGLNYEQYFGPGTRLTVT.

This clonotype was seen more than once but under ten times. V gene TRBV21-1 combines with J gene TRBJ1-5; TRBD1, the table's D call, lacks a check against the DNA. TRBV21-1 counts as a pseudogene. The CDR3 length is 21 residues. CDR3 sequence (DNA): TGTGCCAGCAGCAAAGATCCGTCCGAGGACAGGGGGCTCCTAAGCAATCAGCCCCAGCATTTT. This gives the protein CASSKDPSEDRGLLSNQPQHF.

This rearrangement joins TRBV21-1 to TRBJ2-5; the D segment call TRBD2 is taken from the table without a DNA check. TRBV21-1 is recorded as a pseudogene. The CDR3 spans 18 residues. CDR3 residues: CASSKFEASEAFAQTQYF. CDR3 nucleotide sequence: TGTGCCAGCAGCAAATTCGAGGCTAGCGAAGCTTTCGCGCAGACCCAGTACTTC.

V usage is TRBV20-1 and J usage is TRBJ2-3; TRBD2 matches 8 bases. The germline V gene has CDR1 DFQATT and CDR2 SNEGSKA (reference sequence). The CDR3 is 15 residues long. V gave up 6 bases and J gave up 2 bases; unmatched junction bases: 10. The CDR3 DNA follows: TGCAGTGCCGCCCCCCGGGAGGGACCCACAGATACGCAGTATTTT. Residues: CSAAPREGPTDTQYF.

This clonotype has more than one count but fewer than ten. V usage is TRBV6-2 or TRBV6-3 and J usage is TRBJ1-1; possibly TRBD1 for D (5 bases). Per germline, CDR1 MNHEY and CDR2 SVGEGT. The CDR3 totals 14 residues. Trimming took 5 bases from V and 2 from J, leaving 12 bases between them. The CDR3 region has the DNA TGTGCCAGCAGTCCCCTAAGGGGAAACACTGAAGCTTTCTTT. It is translated as CASSPLRGNTEAFF.